These T cell receptor beta chains were read from a single sample in a study of blood T cell repertoires in COVID-19. The protocol was immunoSEQ multiplex PCR, while the TCRdb copy is restricted to in-frame clones and leaves out a portion. The repertoire holds around 150,000 clones, just under 85% seen once, with approximately 22% in the top ten. Sequencing was performed on peripheral blood. All receptors derive from a woman at least 80 years old with acute or convalescent COVID-19. Each CDR3 is given with its conserved first and last residue. The D gene is left open where the match is weak. Expanded clones get a size class; other rows say once, few or many, or leave the size out.

V,D,size,J,CDR3,DNA
TRBV5-1,-,-,TRBJ2-2,CASSFYTRGHTNTGELFF,TGCGCCAGCAGCTTCTACACTAGGGGACATACGAACACCGGGGAGCTGTTTTTT
TRBV6-5,TRBD1,-,TRBJ2-7,CASRSIGQGGYEQYF,TGTGCCAGCAGGAGCATTGGACAGGGCGGCTACGAGCAGTACTTC
TRBV11-2,-,-,TRBJ1-2,CASSFRGSGYTF,TGTGCCAGCAGCTTCAGGGGAAGTGGCTACACCTTC
TRBV7-9,-,-,TRBJ2-3,CASSRVISTDTQYF,TGTGCCAGCAGCCGGGTCATTAGCACAGATACGCAGTATTTT
TRBV18,-,-,TRBJ1-5,CASSRLENQPQHF,TGTGCCAGCTCACGACTGGAAAATCAGCCCCAGCATTTT
TRBV6-2/TRBV6-3,TRBD1,few,TRBJ1-1,CASSYPTGDTEAFF,TGTGCCAGCAGTTACCCGACAGGGGACACTGAAGCTTTCTTT
TRBV2,-,-,TRBJ2-5,CASSEWVQQKETQYF,TGTGCCAGCAGTGAATGGGTACAGCAAAAAGAGACCCAGTACTTC
TRBV9,-,-,TRBJ1-4,CASSARDNSNEKLFF,TGTGCCAGCAGCGCCCGGGACAACAGTAATGAAAAACTGTTTTTT
TRBV7-9,-,once,TRBJ1-1,CASSPKAQGLNTEAFF,TGTGCCAGCAGCCCTAAGGCCCAGGGGTTGAACACTGAAGCTTTCTTT
TRBV4-2,TRBD1,-,TRBJ2-7,CASSQDRGRYEQYF,TGTGCCAGCAGCCAAGACAGGGGGCGATACGAGCAGTACTTC
TRBV29-1,-,once,TRBJ2-7,CSVADNYEQYF,TGCAGCGTCGCGGACAACTACGAGCAGTACTTC
TRBV5-1,TRBD1,-,TRBJ2-7,CASSPGQGSYEQYF,TGCGCCAGCAGCCCGGGACAGGGATCCTACGAGCAGTACTTC
TRBV19,-,-,TRBJ2-3,CASSTIPNTQYF,TGTGCCAGTAGTACTATCCCCAATACGCAGTATTTT
TRBV6-2/TRBV6-3,TRBD1,-,TRBJ1-1,CASSRVGTANTEAFF,TGTGCCAGCAGCCGCGTCGGGACAGCGAACACTGAAGCTTTCTTT
TRBV4-1,TRBD1,few,TRBJ1-1,CASSLRPGTGLNTEAFF,TGCGCCAGCAGCCTTCGTCCCGGGACAGGTCTGAACACTGAAGCTTTCTTT
TRBV5-4,TRBD2,-,TRBJ2-1,CASSFAGGSSYNEQFF,TGTGCCAGCAGCTTCGCGGGGGGATCCTCCTACAATGAGCAGTTCTTC
TRBV3-1/TRBV3-2,TRBD1,-,TRBJ2-2,CASSHRPGTGGVTGELFF,TGTGCCAGCAGCCACCGCCCCGGGACAGGGGGCGTCACCGGGGAGCTGTTTTTT
TRBV27,-,few,TRBJ2-1,CASSLSLRIGGYNEQFF,TGTGCCAGCAGTTTATCGCTCCGAATCGGCGGGTACAATGAGCAGTTCTTC
TRBV4-3,-,-,TRBJ1-1,CASSQEGGARTEAFF,TGCGCCAGCAGCCAAGAAGGGGGGGCGCGTACTGAAGCTTTCTTT
TRBV5-1,TRBD2,-,TRBJ2-1,CASSLPRVAGTSSYNEQFF,TGCGCCAGCAGCCTTCCCCGGGTAGCGGGCACAAGCTCCTACAATGAGCAGTTCTTC
TRBV28,TRBD2,once,TRBJ2-7,CASITSGYSYEQYF,TGTGCCAGCATTACTAGCGGTTATTCCTACGAGCAGTACTTC
TRBV7-2,TRBD2,-,TRBJ2-5,CASSLDRRLAEETQYF,TGTGCCAGCAGCTTAGACCGTCGGCTAGCGGAAGAGACCCAGTACTTC
TRBV6-5,-,-,TRBJ1-1,CASSYSTDKQAFF,TGTGCCAGCAGTTACTCGACAGACAAGCAAGCTTTCTTT
TRBV7-9,-,once,TRBJ1-2,CASHRTTNYGYTF,TGTGCTAGCCACAGGACCACTAACTATGGCTACACCTTC
TRBV11-2,-,-,TRBJ1-5,CASSSRGGPGSNQPQHF,TGTGCCAGCAGCTCCCGGGGGGGACCAGGTAGCAATCAGCCCCAGCATTTT
TRBV3-1/TRBV3-2,TRBD2,-,TRBJ2-1,CASSKASGGSYNEQFF,TGTGCCAGCAGCAAAGCTAGCGGGGGGTCCTACAATGAGCAGTTCTTC
TRBV5-1,TRBD2,-,TRBJ2-1,CASSFLAGVGNEQFF,TGCGCCAGCAGCTTCCTAGCGGGAGTGGGCAATGAGCAGTTCTTC
TRBV6-5,-,-,TRBJ1-2,CASRVGRLLYGYTF,TGTGCCAGCAGGGTCGGTCGCCTCCTCTATGGCTACACCTTC
TRBV11-3,-,-,TRBJ2-3,CASSPDGGTDTQYF,TGTGCCAGCAGCCCAGATGGGGGGACAGATACGCAGTATTTT
TRBV5-1,TRBD2,once,TRBJ2-7,CASSPGLAGYEQYF,TGCGCCAGCAGCCCCGGACTAGCGGGATACGAGCAGTACTTC
TRBV10-1,-,-,TRBJ1-5,CASSGETGLGQPQHF,TGCGCCAGCAGTGGAGAGACAGGTTTAGGCCAGCCCCAGCATTTT
TRBV12-5,TRBD2,-,TRBJ2-7,CASSLAGTYEQYF,TGTGCTAGTTCACTAGCGGGGACCTACGAGCAGTACTTC
TRBV5-1,-,-,TRBJ1-1,CASSFSRRGPNTEAFF,TGCGCCAGCAGCTTTTCCCGGAGGGGCCCGAACACTGAAGCTTTCTTT
TRBV6-5,-,-,TRBJ2-7,CASGLRGEGFEQYF,TGTGCCAGCGGGCTTCGGGGAGAAGGCTTCGAGCAGTACTTC
TRBV6-5,-,-,TRBJ1-2,CATTRGQQNYGYTF,TGTGCCACCACCCGCGGGCAGCAAAACTATGGCTACACCTTC
TRBV13,TRBD1,few,TRBJ2-7,CASSTYRQGTGEQYF,TGTGCCAGCAGCACATACCGACAGGGGACTGGCGAGCAGTACTTC
TRBV12-3/TRBV12-4,-,few,TRBJ2-6,CASTLSGANVLTF,TGTGCCAGCACCCTCTCTGGGGCCAACGTCCTGACTTTC
TRBV5-1,TRBD2,-,TRBJ2-2,CASSLVLGLATPTGELFF,TGCGCCAGCAGCTTGGTACTGGGACTAGCGACCCCCACCGGGGAGCTGTTTTTT
TRBV19,TRBD1,-,TRBJ1-6,CASSTETGQGSPLHF,TGTGCCAGTAGTACCGAGACAGGGCAAGGCTCACCCCTCCACTTT